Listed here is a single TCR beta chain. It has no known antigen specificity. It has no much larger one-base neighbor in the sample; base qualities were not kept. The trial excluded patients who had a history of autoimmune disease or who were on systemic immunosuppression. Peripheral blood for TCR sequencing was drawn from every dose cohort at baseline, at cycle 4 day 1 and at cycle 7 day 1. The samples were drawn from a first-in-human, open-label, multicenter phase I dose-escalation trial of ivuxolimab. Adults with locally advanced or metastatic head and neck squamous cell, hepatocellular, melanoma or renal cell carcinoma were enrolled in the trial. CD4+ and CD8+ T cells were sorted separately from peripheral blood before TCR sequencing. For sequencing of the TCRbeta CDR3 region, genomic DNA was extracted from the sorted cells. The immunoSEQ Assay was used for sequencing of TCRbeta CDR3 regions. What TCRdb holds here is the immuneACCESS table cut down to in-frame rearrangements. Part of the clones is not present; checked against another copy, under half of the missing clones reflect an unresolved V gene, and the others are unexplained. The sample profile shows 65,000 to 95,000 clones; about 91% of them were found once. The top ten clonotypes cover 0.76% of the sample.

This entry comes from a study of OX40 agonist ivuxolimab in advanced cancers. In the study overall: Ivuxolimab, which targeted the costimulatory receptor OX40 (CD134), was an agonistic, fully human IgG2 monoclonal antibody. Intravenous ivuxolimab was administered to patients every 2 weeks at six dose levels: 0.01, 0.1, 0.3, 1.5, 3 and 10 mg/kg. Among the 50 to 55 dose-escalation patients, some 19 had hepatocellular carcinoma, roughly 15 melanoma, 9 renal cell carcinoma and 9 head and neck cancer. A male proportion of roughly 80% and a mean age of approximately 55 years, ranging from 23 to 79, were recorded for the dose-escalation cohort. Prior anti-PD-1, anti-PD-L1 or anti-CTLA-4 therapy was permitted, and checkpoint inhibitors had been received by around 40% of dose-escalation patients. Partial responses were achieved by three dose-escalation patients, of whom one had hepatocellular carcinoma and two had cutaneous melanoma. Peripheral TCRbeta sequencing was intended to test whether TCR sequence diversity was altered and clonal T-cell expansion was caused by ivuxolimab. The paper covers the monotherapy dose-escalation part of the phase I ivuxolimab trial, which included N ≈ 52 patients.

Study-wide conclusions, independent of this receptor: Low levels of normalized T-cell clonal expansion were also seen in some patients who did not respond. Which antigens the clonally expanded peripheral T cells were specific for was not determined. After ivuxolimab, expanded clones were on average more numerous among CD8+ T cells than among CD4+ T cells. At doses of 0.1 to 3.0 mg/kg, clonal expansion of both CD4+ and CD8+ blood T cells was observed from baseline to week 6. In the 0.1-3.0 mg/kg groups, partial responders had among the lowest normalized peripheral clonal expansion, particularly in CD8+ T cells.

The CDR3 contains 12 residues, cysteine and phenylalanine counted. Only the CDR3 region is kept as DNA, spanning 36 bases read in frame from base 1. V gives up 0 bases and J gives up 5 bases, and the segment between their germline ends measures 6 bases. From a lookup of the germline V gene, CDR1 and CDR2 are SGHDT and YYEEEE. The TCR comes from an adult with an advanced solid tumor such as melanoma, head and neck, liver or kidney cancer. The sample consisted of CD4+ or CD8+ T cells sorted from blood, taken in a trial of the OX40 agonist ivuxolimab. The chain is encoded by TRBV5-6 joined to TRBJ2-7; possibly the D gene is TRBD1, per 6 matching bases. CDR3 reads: CASSLDRDEQYF. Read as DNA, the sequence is TGTGCCAGCAGCTTGGACAGGGACGAGCAGTACTTC.